The 2 T cell receptor beta chains below were found in one sample sequenced in a study of blood T cells in healthy people across ages. Alongside a J-beta primer mix, a sample-barcoded 5' primer served in a second PCR lasting roughly 6 to 11 cycles. TCRdb re-analysed the 5' RACE reads in MiXCR, keeping a single row per CDR3 protein. The data hold 590,000 or so distinct CDR3 sequences, with roughly 30% observed a single time. The sequenced sample was blood. The receptors were gathered from an elderly woman in good health.

CDR3 bases: TGTGCCAGCAGCTTATCCCCCTCTGGAAACACCATATATTTT. Protein product: CASSLSPSGNTIYF. This chain links TRBV7-2 with TRBJ1-3; D ambiguous. Germline loops: CDR1 SGHTA, CDR2 FQGNSA. Trimming stripped 2 bases from V and 0 bases from J, with 5 bases between. The CDR3 length is 14 residues. Looking up the rest from reference TRBV7-2 and TRBJ1-3 gives the full variable domain: GAGVSQSPSNKVTEKGKDVELRCDPISGHTALYWYRQSLGQGLEFLIYFQGNSAPDKSGLPSDRFSAERTGGSVSTLTIQRTQQEDSAVYLCASSLSPSGNTIYFGEGSWLTVV.

This clonotype was seen at least ten times. The chain joins TRBV3-1 to TRBJ2-3; no clear D gene. V lost 0 bases and J lost 0, with 16 bases in between. The V gene's germline CDR1 is LGHDT and CDR2 YNNKEL (reference sequence). The CDR3 is 18 amino acids. The CDR3 reads CASSQDLREFTSTDTQYF. DNA of the CDR3: TGTGCCAGCAGCCAAGATCTTAGGGAATTTACTAGCACAGATACGCAGTATTTT.